A single sample gave rise to the 16 T cell receptor beta chains below, sequenced in a study of blood T cells in healthy people across ages. A second PCR, run for roughly 6 to 11 cycles, used a sample-barcoded 5' primer plus a J-beta primer mix. Each CDR3 protein gets one entry after TCRdb re-called the 5' RACE reads with MiXCR. The sample has 1.5 million to 2 million distinct CDR3 sequences, 30% to 40% seen once. Sequencing was carried out using blood. The receptors come from a human donor in good health.

The chain joins TRBV3-1 to TRBJ2-5, with 8 bases lining up with TRBD2. Trimming took 3 bases from V and 3 from J; bases not matched to a gene: 3. The CDR3 has 14 amino acids. CDR1 is LGHDT, CDR2 YNNKEL, per germline (reference sequence). The CDR3 loop reads CASSQAGGEETQYF. The CDR3 nucleotides read TGTGCCAGCAGCCAGGCGGGGGGTGAAGAGACCCAGTACTTC.

This clonotype was observed a handful of times. The gene calls are TRBV12-3 or TRBV12-4 and TRBJ1-1, with 12 bases fitting TRBD1. The junction had 8 bases not matched to a gene; V was cut back by 6 bases and J by 0 bases. CDR3 length: 17 residues. The CDR3 loop reads CASSAGTGGFLNTEAFF. CDR3 coding DNA: TGTGCCAGCAGCGCCGGGACAGGGGGCTTTTTGAACACTGAAGCTTTCTTT.

The chain links TRBV15 to TRBJ2-1; D gene unclear. Germline assignment: CDR1 LNHNV and CDR2 YYDKDF (reference sequence). The CDR3 has 22 amino acids. Trimming took off 1 base at V and 0 bases at J, with 28 bases between the two ends. The CDR3 region is CATSRGLRGRSEYISSYNEQFF. The CDR3 DNA reads TGTGCCACCAGCAGAGGTCTCCGAGGAAGGTCGGAGTATATCAGCTCCTACAATGAGCAGTTCTTC.

The table lists this clonotype with many counts. V is TRBV20-1 and J is TRBJ2-7; tentative D call: TRBD1 (6 bases). V shed 6 bases and J shed 2 bases, with 14 bases lying between them. CDR3 size: 13 residues. Germline V CDR1 and CDR2: DFQATT, SNEGSKA (reference sequence). This chain's CDR3 is CSAQQGWPYEQYF. DNA of the CDR3: TGCAGTGCCCAACAGGGTTGGCCCTACGAGCAGTACTTC.

In this sample, this clonotype turned up a few times. The chain couples TRBV5-1 to TRBJ1-1, with unresolved D. V dropped 3 bases and J dropped 3 bases, with 12 bases sitting between them. This CDR3 has 14 residues. Germline V gene data show CDR1 as SGHRS and CDR2 as YFSETQ. CDR3 DNA: TGCGCCAGCAGCTCTTATAAGCGAGACACTGAAGCTTTCTTT. Protein product: CASSSYKRDTEAFF.

About this clonotype itself: In this CDR3 the conserved last residue, phenylalanine or tryptophan, is missing, so a read error is likely. Here the CDR3 reads CASSHGREQFV. In DNA, the CDR3 is TGCGCCAGCAGCCACGGACGGGAGCAGTTCGTC. This chain uses TRBV4-3 with TRBJ2-1; unclear D gene. The germline CDR1 and CDR2 sequences are LGHNA and YSLEER. Trimming shortened V by 3 bases and J by 10 bases, and 7 bases separated the two germline ends. The CDR3 consists of 11 residues.

In this sample, this clonotype turned up a few times. The CDR3 DNA reads as TGTGCCAGCAGCTTAGGGGTACAGGGGAATCAGCCCCAGCATTTT. It codes for CASSLGVQGNQPQHF. This chain joins TRBV7-2 and TRBJ1-5; the match to TRBD1 covers 7 bases. Unmatched junction bases numbered 4, after V lost 1 base and J lost 4 bases. This CDR3 has 15 amino acids. The germline V gene has CDR1 SGHTA and CDR2 FQGNSA.

This clonotype has only a few counts. The chain uses TRBV4-2 and TRBJ1-6, with 7 bases identical to TRBD1. V shed 2 bases, J shed 5 bases, and the junction held 6 bases outside the gene matches. The CDR3 runs 16 residues. CDR1 and CDR2 (germline): LGHNA, YNFKEQ. CDR3 region: CASSQLGQVDNSPLHF. In nucleotides, the CDR3 is TGTGCCAGCAGCCAACTCGGACAGGTAGATAATTCACCCCTCCACTTT.

This chain uses TRBV5-1 with TRBJ2-7; possibly TRBD2 for D (5 bases). The CDR3 is 19 residues long. V lost 0 bases and J lost 0, with 22 bases in between. Germline-derived CDR1 and CDR2 are SGHRS and YFSETQ. CDR3 in DNA: TGCGCCAGCAGCTTGGAGTCAATATCAGAGGGTCCCCTCTCCTACGAGCAGTACTTC. It specifies CASSLESISEGPLSYEQYF.

This clonotype was picked up one time. The CDR3 region has the DNA TGTGCCAGCAGATCGACGTTCTACGAGCAGTACTTC. Its protein product is CASRSTFYEQYF. The chain joins TRBV28 to TRBJ2-5; D is unclear. The end of the DNA aligns better with TRBJ2-7, so the J call may be wrong. Germline V lookup: CDR1 MDHEN, CDR2 SYDVKM. There are 12 residues in the CDR3.

V is TRBV9 and J is TRBJ2-5; 12 bases are a match to TRBD2. From germline, CDR1 is SGDLS and CDR2 YYNGEE. The CDR3 has 15 residues. Germline trimming cut 4 bases from V and 2 bases from J; bases unmatched to any gene: 3. The CDR3 sequence: CASSQTSGGQETQYF. The DNA of the CDR3 is TGTGCCAGCAGCCAAACTAGCGGGGGGCAAGAGACCCAGTACTTC.

V usage is TRBV7-9 and J usage is TRBJ1-1, with a possible D match to TRBD1 (5 bases). Germline V gene sequence: CDR1 SEHNR, CDR2 FQNEAQ (reference sequence). The CDR3 sequence is 14 residues long. Trimming left V 8 bases short and J 1 base short, with 14 bases between. The CDR3 loop reads CASRQTLGNTEAFF. CDR3 DNA: TGTGCCAGCCGACAGACCCTCGGGAACACTGAAGCTTTCTTT.

The chain has TRBV11-2 and TRBJ1-1; maybe TRBD1 (6 bases). CDR3 length: 14 amino acids. The germline V gene encodes CDR1 SGHAT and CDR2 FQNNGV. V lost 4 bases and J lost 6, with 15 bases in between. In DNA form, the CDR3 reads TGTGCCAGCAGCTCCTGGGGGCAGGTGTCTGAAGCTTTCTTT. Translating it yields CASSSWGQVSEAFF.

This clonotype was counted between two and nine times. This chain uses TRBV5-1 with TRBJ2-2; D call uncertain. Per the germline V gene, CDR1 is SGHRS and CDR2 is YFSETQ. The CDR3 sequence is 11 residues long. Trimming took 4 bases from V and 3 from J, leaving 1 base between them. This CDR3 reads CASSDTGELFF. The CDR3 DNA follows: TGCGCCAGCAGCGACACCGGGGAGCTGTTTTTT.

The chain is built from TRBV6-2 or TRBV6-3 and TRBJ1-2; TRBD1 matches at 9 bases. CDR1 MNHEY and CDR2 SVGEGT come from the germline V gene. V was pared by 6 bases and J by 2 bases, with 7 bases of the junction left unmatched. There are 15 residues in the CDR3. CDR3 nucleotides: TGTGCCAGCAGCCGGGACAGGGACTCCAACTATGGCTACACCTTC. As protein: CASSRDRDSNYGYTF.

The chain employs TRBV29-1 and TRBJ1-1; D gene ambiguous. V was shortened by 5 bases and J by 5 bases, with 12 bases between the two germline ends. The CDR3 runs 12 residues. CDR1 SQVTM and CDR2 ANQGSEA come from the germline V gene. The DNA for the CDR3 is TGCAGCGTTAAAGGGTCAGTGACTGAAGCTTTCTTT. Amino acid sequence: CSVKGSVTEAFF.